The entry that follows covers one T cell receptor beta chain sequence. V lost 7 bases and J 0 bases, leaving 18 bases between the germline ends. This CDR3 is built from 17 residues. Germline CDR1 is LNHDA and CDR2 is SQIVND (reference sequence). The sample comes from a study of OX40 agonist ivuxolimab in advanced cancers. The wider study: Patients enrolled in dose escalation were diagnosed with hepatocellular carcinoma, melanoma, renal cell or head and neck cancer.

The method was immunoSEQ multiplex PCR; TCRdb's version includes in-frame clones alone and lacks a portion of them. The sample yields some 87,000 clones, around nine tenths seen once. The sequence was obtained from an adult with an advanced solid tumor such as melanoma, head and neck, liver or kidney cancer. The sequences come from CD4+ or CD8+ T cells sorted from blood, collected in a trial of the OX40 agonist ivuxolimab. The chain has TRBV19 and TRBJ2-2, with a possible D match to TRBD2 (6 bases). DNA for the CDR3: TGTGCCAGTAATCCCTCAGCGGGTAGAGCGAACACCGGGGAGCTGTTTTTT. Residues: CASNPSAGRANTGELFF.